These 8 T cell receptor beta chains were all obtained from the same sample, sequenced in a study of T cell repertoires in cytomegalovirus infection. TCRdb independently ran MiXCR on the reads; one entry per CDR3 protein. The table records some 130,000 distinct CDR3 sequences, roughly 9% of them present only once. The sequenced material came from PBMCs. Receptors originate from a human donor in good health (CMV status not recorded). Some clones in this sample may be carry-over from other donors' samples.

The chain uses TRBV20-1 and TRBJ1-2, with D maybe TRBD1 (6 bases). Trimming left V 5 bases short and J 6 bases short, with 16 bases between. The CDR3 extends over 13 amino acids. The germline CDR1 and CDR2 sequences are DFQATT and SNEGSKA (reference sequence). The CDR3 nucleotides read TGCAGTGCTCTTAACAGGGTCCAAGATGGCTACACCTTC. Translation: CSALNRVQDGYTF.

V and J are TRBV4-1 and TRBJ1-5; no definite D call. The CDR3 sequence is 15 residues long. Germline V gene sequence: CDR1 MGHRA, CDR2 YSYEKL. V was clipped by 1 base and J by 4 bases, with 11 bases between them. This CDR3 reads CASSQVEGRNQPQHF. CDR3 sequence (DNA): TGCGCCAGCAGCCAAGTAGAGGGCAGAAATCAGCCCCAGCATTTT.

Comments on this clonotype: A much larger clone lies one base from this, so it may be a read error. A read error is likely, as this CDR3 ends without the conserved phenylalanine or tryptophan. The DNA is omitted, as the CDR3 cannot be located on it reliably, and the CDR3 follows TCRdb's listing. The chain recombines TRBV19 with TRBJ2-1; the table's D call, TRBD2, has no DNA check behind it. The CDR3 is 12 residues long, counting both termini. In germline, CDR1 is LNHDA, CDR2 SQIVND (reference sequence). CDR3 amino acids: CASTLPSGGPFL.

Ten or more counts support this clonotype. V usage is TRBV28 and J usage is TRBJ2-2; D may be TRBD1 (6 bases). This CDR3 has 15 residues. V shed 4 bases and J shed 6 bases, with 15 bases lying between them. Per the germline V gene, CDR1 is MDHEN and CDR2 is SYDVKM. CDR3 sequence (DNA): TGTGCCAGCAGTTATAACAGGGTCCGCGCCGGGGAGCTGTTTTTT. Protein product: CASSYNRVRAGELFF.

This clonotype was counted at least ten times. This chain uses TRBV6-6 with TRBJ2-5; maybe TRBD2 (6 bases). The CDR3 covers 16 residues. The germline V gene encodes CDR1 MNHNY and CDR2 SVGAGI (reference sequence). V was trimmed by 7 bases and J by 2 bases, leaving 20 bases between them. CDR3 region: CASTSGWGSLQETQYF. CDR3 coding DNA: TGTGCCAGCACGAGCGGGTGGGGCAGCCTACAAGAGACCCAGTACTTC.

The chain uses TRBV9 and TRBJ2-7; 7 bases line up with TRBD1. Trimming took 4 bases from V and 6 from J; bases not matched to a gene: 10. Germline loops: CDR1 SGDLS, CDR2 YYNGEE. The CDR3 contains 14 residues. The CDR3 here is CASSRTGPSVEQYF. DNA for the CDR3: TGTGCCAGCAGCCGGACAGGTCCCTCGGTCGAGCAGTACTTC.

The chain couples TRBV7-2 to TRBJ2-5; 13 nucleotides match TRBD2. V gave up 4 bases and J gave up 5 bases; unmatched junction bases: 7. Germline CDR1 and CDR2: SGHTA and FQGNSA. The CDR3 is 16 residues long. As DNA, the CDR3 is TGTGCCAGCAGCTCGGGACTAGCGGGGCCGGGCGAGACCCAGTACTTC. Protein product: CASSSGLAGPGETQYF.

As concerns this clonotype: The conserved final phenylalanine or tryptophan is absent from the CDR3, which likely points to a read error. This chain joins TRBV12-3 or TRBV12-4 and TRBJ1-5, with D uncertain. The CDR3 is 15 amino acids. The DNA for the CDR3 is TGTGCCAGCAGGACGGGCCCATATAGCAATAAGCCCCAGCATTTG. It codes for CASRTGPYSNKPQHL.